Below, 15 T cell receptor beta chains from the same sample are listed, as sequenced in a study of T cell responses to AZD1222 COVID-19 vaccine. Profiled with immunoSEQ multiplex PCR; TCRdb holds only in-frame clones, not every one. The data contain roughly 78,000 clones, 82% of them singletons. Sample: peripheral blood, taken on day 0 of AZD1222 vaccination. These receptors originate from an adult in good health.

This CDR3 is CSVKGSYEQYF. The CDR3 DNA is TGCAGCGTAAAGGGCTCCTACGAGCAGTACTTC. The V gene is TRBV29-1, the J gene TRBJ2-7, with D hard to call. The V end was cut by 6 bases, the J end by 0 bases, with 6 bases between. This CDR3 has 11 residues. Germline V gene data show CDR1 as SQVTM and CDR2 as ANQGSEA.

The rearrangement uses TRBV6-5 and TRBJ2-1, with D perhaps TRBD2 (6 bases). The CDR3 totals 14 residues. From germline, CDR1 is MNHEY and CDR2 SVGAGI. Deletions cut 7 bases from V and 9 bases from J, with 19 bases between. The CDR3, as DNA: TGTGCCAGCACAACGGGACTGCCGGTCGGTGAGCAGTTCTTC. This sequence encodes CASTTGLPVGEQFF.

Sample share makes this clone medium-sized. This chain uses TRBV6-4 with TRBJ2-3, with TRBD2 as a possible D gene (6 bases). CDR3 size: 14 residues. Germline V lookup: CDR1 MRHNA, CDR2 SNTAGT. V gave up 3 bases and J gave up 4 bases, with 11 bases separating them. The CDR3 is CASSDGGDADTQYF. The CDR3 nucleotides are TGTGCCAGCAGTGATGGCGGGGATGCAGATACGCAGTATTTT.

The chain has TRBV2 and TRBJ2-1; 10 nucleotides align to TRBD2. CDR3 length equals 15 residues. The ends lost 3 bases at V and 4 bases at J; junction bases unmatched: 3. CDR1 is SNHLY, CDR2 FYNNEI, per germline. This chain's CDR3 is CASSESGLAYNEQFF. Here the CDR3 DNA reads TGTGCCAGCAGTGAGTCGGGACTAGCGTACAATGAGCAGTTCTTC.

This chain links TRBV6-6 with TRBJ1-5; D gene uncertain. This CDR3 is built from 13 residues. Germline V gene data show CDR1 as MNHNY and CDR2 as SVGAGI (reference sequence). V lost 6 bases and J lost 0, with 6 bases in between. The CDR3: CASSTNSNQPQHF. The CDR3 DNA follows: TGTGCCAGCAGCACAAATAGCAATCAGCCCCAGCATTTT.

The chain joins TRBV23-1 to TRBJ1-1, with a possible D match to TRBD1 (6 bases). TRBV23-1 has ORF status, its function being uncertain. Trimming left V 4 bases short and J 6 bases short, with 12 bases between. CDR3 length equals 13 residues. The DNA of the CDR3 is TGCGCCAGCAGTCCACCCGGGGGGCCTGAAGCTTTCTTT. Its protein is CASSPPGGPEAFF.

J is TRBJ1-5 and V is TRBV28, with 8 bases fitting TRBD1. Trimming at V came to 2 bases and at J to 3 bases, leaving 6 bases not matched to a gene. The CDR3 extends over 16 amino acids. Germline assignment: CDR1 MDHEN and CDR2 SYDVKM. The CDR3 DNA sequence: TGTGCCAGCAGTTTACGGACAGGGCGTATCAATCAGCCCCAGCATTTT. This translates into CASSLRTGRINQPQHF.

J is TRBJ2-7 and V is TRBV7-2; TRBD1 agrees at 9 bases. J was trimmed by 3 bases and V by 4 bases; bases with no gene match: 7. CDR1 SGHTA and CDR2 FQGNSA come from the germline V gene. The CDR3 runs 15 residues. The CDR3 DNA sequence: TGTGCCAGCAGCTCTGGGGACAGGGTTATCTACGAGCAGTACTTC. This sequence encodes CASSSGDRVIYEQYF.

The gene calls are TRBV24-1 and TRBJ1-5, with a tentative D call TRBD1 (5 bases). Trimming took off 3 bases at V and 1 base at J, with 6 bases between the two ends. The CDR3 runs to 14 residues. Germline CDR1 is KGHDR and CDR2 is SFDVKD. CDR3 protein: CATSDGGSNQPQHF. In nucleotides, the CDR3 is TGTGCCACCAGTGATGGGGGGAGCAATCAGCCCCAGCATTTT.

This clone showed up just once. The V gene is TRBV7-3, the J gene TRBJ1-2, with D unclear. This CDR3 is built from 16 residues. Germline-derived CDR1 and CDR2 are SGHTA and FQGTGA. V gave up 3 bases and J gave up 8 bases, with 22 bases separating them. CDR3 region: CASSLYATTETKGYTF. Here the CDR3 DNA reads TGTGCCAGCAGCTTGTACGCCACGACTGAGACGAAAGGCTACACCTTC.

This clone was seen a single time. This chain uses TRBV21-1 with TRBJ2-4; TRBD1 is the table's D call and was not checked against the DNA. TRBV21-1 constitutes a pseudogene. This CDR3 contains 12 residues. The CDR3 protein is CASTTAKNIQYF. CDR3 nucleotides: TGTGCCAGCACGACAGCTAAAAACATTCAGTACTTC.

The V call is TRBV3-1 (or the pseudogene TRBV3-2), the J call TRBJ2-7, with D perhaps TRBD1 or TRBD2 (5 bases each). The CDR3 loop spans 13 amino acids. With 5 bases removed from V and 3 bases from J, the gap between germline ends came to 11 bases. Germline V gene lookup returns CDR1 LGHDT and CDR2 YNNKEL (reference sequence). DNA for the CDR3: TGTGCCAGCAGCAACCGGGACGGCTACGAGCAGTACTTC. Its translation: CASSNRDGYEQYF.

The chain combines TRBV20-1 with TRBJ1-1; D gene ambiguous. V lost 3 bases to trimming and J lost 8 bases, with 7 bases between them. This CDR3 contains 10 residues. Germline CDR1 and CDR2: DFQATT and SNEGSKA (reference sequence). CDR3 loop: CSARTVEAFF. In DNA form, the CDR3 reads TGCAGTGCTAGGACGGTCGAAGCTTTCTTT.

This clone has just a few counts. The CDR3 DNA follows: TGTGCCAGCAGTCGCGGTTTCGGGGACGAGCAGTACTTC. Its translation: CASSRGFGDEQYF. The chain combines TRBV6-5 with TRBJ2-7, with a tentative D call TRBD2 (5 bases). The V end was cut by 5 bases, the J end by 5 bases, with 13 bases between. The CDR3 is 13 residues long. Germline V gene data show CDR1 as MNHEY and CDR2 as SVGAGI.

The chain is built from TRBV29-1 and TRBJ2-7; D is possibly TRBD2 (6 bases). This CDR3 region has 11 residues. CDR1 is SQVTM, CDR2 ANQGSEA, per germline. The V gene lost 0 bases and the J gene lost 12 bases, with 12 bases spanning the gap. Written as DNA, the CDR3 is TGCAGCGTTGAAGATCGCGGGGCAGCGTACTTC. Translated: CSVEDRGAAYF.